Presented here are 27 T cell receptor beta chains from one specimen sequenced in a study of blood T cell repertoires in COVID-19. Clones were sequenced by immunoSEQ multiplex PCR, and TCRdb holds only the in-frame ones, with some missing. The repertoire has fewer than 350,000 clones, around 90% of them found once; the top ten carry about 5%. Sequences were obtained from PBMCs or T cells enriched from blood (not recorded which). Source of these receptors: a man aged 55 to 69 who had recovered from COVID-19.

This chain connects TRBV2 to TRBJ2-1, with 8 bases aligning to TRBD2. The ends lost 5 bases at V and 6 bases at J; junction bases unmatched: 21. Looked up from germline, CDR1 is SNHLY and CDR2 is FYNNEI. This CDR3 has 19 residues. For the CDR3, the DNA is TGTGCCAGCAGTTGGACAGCAACCAAGGGGACTAGGGGTGCCAATGAGCAGTTCTTC. Encoded protein: CASSWTATKGTRGANEQFF.

Only one count was recorded for this clone. The chain recombines TRBV28 with TRBJ1-2, with D tentatively TRBD1 (6 bases). Between the trimmed V and J ends, which lost 1 base and 4 bases, there was a span of 7 bases. The CDR3 has 13 amino acids. Germline lookup yields CDR1 MDHEN and CDR2 SYDVKM. The CDR3 DNA sequence: TGTGCCAGCAGTTTATCAGGGGTCTATGGCTACACCTTC. Amino acids: CASSLSGVYGYTF.

This clone has just a few counts. The V and J genes are TRBV4-1 and TRBJ2-1, with a possible D match to TRBD1 (5 bases). The CDR3 is 16 residues long. V was cut by 7 bases and J by 0 bases, with 16 bases left in between. The germline V gene has CDR1 MGHRA and CDR2 YSYEKL. The CDR3 protein is CASTHTVQGSYNEQFF. DNA of the CDR3: TGCGCCAGCACCCACACCGTCCAGGGCTCCTACAATGAGCAGTTCTTC.

The chain has TRBV28 and TRBJ1-1, with 9 bases lining up with TRBD1. The CDR3 totals 14 residues. From germline, CDR1 is MDHEN and CDR2 SYDVKM. V was clipped by 7 bases and J by 1 base; unmatched bases: 4. As DNA, the CDR3 is TGTGCCAGCAATCCGGGACAGGGGAACACTGAAGCTTTCTTT. It yields the protein CASNPGQGNTEAFF.

The V call is TRBV5-1, the J call TRBJ2-7; TRBD1 matches at 12 bases. With V trimmed by 4 bases and J by 7 bases, 6 bases remained unmatched. The CDR3 runs 14 residues. Per germline, CDR1 SGHRS and CDR2 YFSETQ. The CDR3 sequence is CASSLGQGAREQYF. The CDR3 nucleotides are TGCGCCAGCAGCCTGGGACAGGGGGCACGGGAGCAGTACTTC.

The chain is built from TRBV6-5 and TRBJ2-5; possibly TRBD2 for D (5 bases). V was cut by 7 bases and J by 7 bases, with 22 bases left in between. CDR1 MNHEY and CDR2 SVGAGI come from the germline V gene. CDR3 length equals 15 residues. The CDR3 DNA is TGTGCCAGCACCCTACTAGGCGAGTCTCCGGGGACCCAGTACTTC. Translated, it gives CASTLLGESPGTQYF.

This rearrangement joins TRBV11-2 to TRBJ1-1; no reliable D call. The germline V gene has CDR1 SGHAT and CDR2 FQNNGV. V shed 1 base and J shed 5 bases, with 8 bases lying between them. The CDR3 is 13 amino acids. DNA for the CDR3: TGTGCCAGCAGCTTAGTGCGGGGAACTGAAGCTTTCTTT. This sequence encodes CASSLVRGTEAFF. Supplemented by reference TRBV11-2 and TRBJ1-1, the full variable domain reads EAGVAQSPRYKIIEKRQSVAFWCNPISGHATLYWYQQILGQGPKLLIQFQNNGVVDDSQLPKDRFSAERLKGVDSTLKIQPAKLEDSAVYLCASSLVRGTEAFFGQGTRLTVV.

The gene calls are TRBV10-1 and TRBJ2-7, with D perhaps TRBD2 (7 bases). The CDR3 has 14 amino acids. Germline-derived CDR1 and CDR2 are WNHNN and SYGVQD (reference sequence). Between the trimmed V and J ends, which lost 4 bases and 7 bases, there was a span of 17 bases. CDR3: CASSAGGHTREQYF. Here the CDR3 DNA reads TGCGCCAGCAGTGCGGGGGGACACACTAGAGAGCAGTACTTC.

The chain uses TRBV28 and TRBJ1-1; tentative D call: TRBD1 (5 bases). With 2 bases removed from V and 0 bases from J, the gap between germline ends came to 16 bases. The CDR3 contains 17 residues. Germline CDR1 is MDHEN and CDR2 is SYDVKM. The DNA of the CDR3 is TGTGCCAGCAGTTTAATCTCGGGGGGACTGTTGAACACTGAAGCTTTCTTT. Its translation is CASSLISGGLLNTEAFF.

V gene TRBV2 combines with J gene TRBJ2-1; D call uncertain. Germline CDR1 SNHLY, CDR2 FYNNEI. CDR3 length: 12 residues. V lost 7 bases to trimming and J lost 4 bases, with 8 bases between them. CDR3 loop: CASTRMYNEQFF. CDR3 DNA: TGTGCCAGCACGCGTATGTACAATGAGCAGTTCTTC.

The rearrangement joins TRBV7-2 to TRBJ1-3; no firm D call. The CDR3 is made up of 14 amino acids. CDR1 is SGHTA and CDR2 is FQGNSA in the germline V gene. V was trimmed by 5 bases and J by 2 bases, leaving 10 bases between them. The CDR3 here is CASSPASTGNTIYF. The CDR3 DNA reads TGTGCCAGCAGCCCCGCGTCAACTGGAAACACCATATATTTT.

This clone was observed a handful of times. This chain connects TRBV2 to TRBJ2-3; 12 positions match TRBD2. This CDR3 spans 15 amino acids. CDR1 and CDR2 (germline): SNHLY, FYNNEI. Trimming took 6 bases from V and 0 from J; bases not matched to a gene: 1. The CDR3 DNA sequence: TGTGCCAGCAGAGGACTAGCGGGAAGCACAGATACGCAGTATTTT. Amino acids: CASRGLAGSTDTQYF.

Comments on this clone: Germline and junction disagree at one end, which may indicate a read error. The V and J genes are TRBV19 and TRBJ1-2; TRBD1 aligns across 8 bases. This CDR3 has 15 amino acids. CDR1 LNHDA and CDR2 SQIVND come from the germline V gene (reference sequence). The CDR3 sequence: CASSIWTGPNYGYTF. The CDR3 DNA follows: TGTGCCAGTAGTATTTGGACAGGGCCTAATTATGGCTACACCTTC.

This clone was recorded once. The chain recombines TRBV18 with TRBJ2-7, with 7 positions matching TRBD1. CDR3 length: 16 residues. Germline V CDR1 and CDR2: KGHSH, LQKENI. With 3 bases clipped from V and 1 base from J, the junction kept 9 bases outside the gene matches. DNA of the CDR3: TGTGCCAGCTCACCCAGAAGCCAGGGGGTTTCCTACGAGCAGTACTTC. Amino acids: CASSPRSQGVSYEQYF. Variable domain in full (rest from reference TRBV18 and TRBJ2-7): NAGVMQNPRHLVRRRGQEARLRCSPMKGHSHVYWYRQLPEEGLKFMVYLQKENIIDESGMPKERFSAEFPKEGPSILRIQQVVRGDSAAYFCASSPRSQGVSYEQYFGPGTRLTVT.

The chain uses TRBV5-4 and TRBJ2-1, with 7 bases that match TRBD2. This CDR3 spans 14 amino acids. Germline loops: CDR1 SGHNT, CDR2 YYREEE (reference sequence). The J segment lost 4 bases and the V segment lost 4 bases, leaving 5 bases of the junction unmatched. The chain's CDR3 is CASSRGGSYNEQFF. CDR3 bases: TGTGCCAGCAGCCGAGGCGGGAGTTACAATGAGCAGTTCTTC.

The rearrangement joins TRBV18 to TRBJ2-1; D gene unclear. This CDR3 spans 12 amino acids. Germline V gene lookup returns CDR1 KGHSH and CDR2 LQKENI. Between the trimmed V and J ends, which lost 2 bases and 9 bases, there was a span of 8 bases. CDR3 sequence: CASSPIVGEQFF. In DNA form, the CDR3 reads TGTGCCAGCTCACCAATAGTCGGTGAGCAGTTCTTC.

The chain uses TRBV5-4 and TRBJ1-3, with D uncertain. V was trimmed by 0 bases and J by 0 bases, leaving 7 bases between them. Germline CDR1 SGHNT, CDR2 YYREEE (reference sequence). The CDR3 runs 15 residues. CDR3 protein: CASSLAVSSGNTIYF. The CDR3 DNA reads TGTGCCAGCAGCTTGGCTGTGAGCTCTGGAAACACCATATATTTT. Filled out from reference TRBV5-4 and TRBJ1-3, the complete variable domain reads ETGVTQSPTHLIKTRGQQVTLRCSSQSGHNTVSWYQQALGQGPQFIFQYYREEENGRGNFPPRFSGLQFPNYSSELNVNALELDDSALYLCASSLAVSSGNTIYFGEGSWLTVV.

J is TRBJ1-5 and V is TRBV12-3 or TRBV12-4, with unresolved D. Trimming took 5 bases from V and 3 from J, leaving 5 bases between them. The CDR3 length is 12 residues. The CDR3 loop reads CASSPHNQPQHF. CDR3 nucleotides: TGTGCCAGCAGTCCCCACAATCAGCCCCAGCATTTT.

J is TRBJ1-5 and V is TRBV25-1; TRBD1 aligns across 7 bases. The CDR3 has 16 residues. V trimming: 6 bases; J trimming: 0 bases; junction bases outside the gene matches: 8. Germline V gene sequence: CDR1 MGHDK, CDR2 SYGVNS. CDR3 amino acids: CASSPRDRYSNQPQHF. The CDR3 coding sequence is TGTGCCAGCAGCCCGCGGGACAGATATAGCAATCAGCCCCAGCATTTT.

This chain joins TRBV5-4 and TRBJ1-1; D might be TRBD1 (5 bases). This CDR3 comprises 13 residues. Germline assignment: CDR1 SGHNT and CDR2 YYREEE (reference sequence). Trimming cost V 1 base and J 3 bases, with 7 bases left between them. CDR3: CASSLSTDTEAFF. CDR3 coding DNA: TGTGCCAGCAGCTTGTCGACAGACACTGAAGCTTTCTTT.

This clone has more than one count but fewer than ten. Here the CDR3 DNA reads TGTGCCAGTAGTCCGGGACAGGGGGGCCGACAGCCCCAGCATTTT. Residues: CASSPGQGGRQPQHF. The chain has TRBV19 and TRBJ1-5; 11 nucleotides agree with TRBD1. The CDR3 is made up of 15 amino acids. V dropped 5 bases and J dropped 7; count of bases not matched to a gene: 7. CDR1 is LNHDA and CDR2 is SQIVND in the germline V gene (reference sequence). Full variable domain (missing parts from reference TRBV19 and TRBJ1-5): DGGITQSPKYLFRKEGQNVTLSCEQNLNHDAMYWYRQDPGQGLRLIYYSQIVNDFQKGDIAEGYSVSREKKESFPLTVTSAQKNPTAFYLCASSPGQGGRQPQHFGDGTRLSIL.

The chain carries TRBV28 and TRBJ1-4, with 8 bases fitting TRBD1. Germline V gene sequence: CDR1 MDHEN, CDR2 SYDVKM. CDR3 size: 14 residues. The V gene end was trimmed by 8 bases and the J gene end by 7 bases; junction bases not matched to a gene: 9. The CDR3 coding sequence is TGTGCCAGCTGCCTCAGGGGGCCTAGTGAAAAACTGTTTTTT. Translating it yields CASCLRGPSEKLFF.

The chain has TRBV14 and TRBJ2-7, with 8 positions matching TRBD2. Germline V CDR1 and CDR2: SGHDN, FVKESK. CDR3 length equals 15 residues. V dropped 4 bases and J dropped 6; count of bases not matched to a gene: 11. The CDR3 DNA reads TGTGCCAGCAGCCCCGCCCGGGGGGGAACAGCCGAGCAGTACTTC. This encodes CASSPARGGTAEQYF.

The rearrangement uses TRBV28 and TRBJ2-2; 8 bases align to TRBD1. CDR1 MDHEN and CDR2 SYDVKM come from the germline V gene. Unmatched junction bases numbered 11, after V lost 5 bases and J lost 3 bases. This CDR3 region has 17 residues. CDR3 DNA: TGTGCCAGCAGTCCTGGACAGGGACGGTATGACACCGGGGAGCTGTTTTTT. It is translated as CASSPGQGRYDTGELFF. The full variable domain, with the rest looked up from reference TRBV28 and TRBJ2-2, is DVKVTQSSRYLVKRTGEKVFLECVQDMDHENMFWYRQDPGLGLRLIYFSYDVKMKEKGDIPEGYSVSREKKERFSLILESASTNQTSMYLCASSPGQGRYDTGELFFGEGSRLTVL.

The chain links TRBV10-3 to TRBJ2-7, with TRBD1 matching 11 bases. Germline V gene lookup returns CDR1 ENHRY and CDR2 SYGVKD. With 4 bases clipped from V and 2 bases from J, the junction kept 16 bases outside the gene matches. This CDR3 comprises 19 residues. CDR3 coding DNA: TGTGCCATCAGTGCCATAAGGGGACAGGGGGAATCATCGCCCTACGAGCAGTACTTC. Its protein is CAISAIRGQGESSPYEQYF.

The V call is TRBV28, the J call TRBJ2-7; D may be TRBD2 (7 bases). Trimming took 3 bases from V and 7 from J, leaving 22 bases between them. The CDR3 is 16 amino acids. The V gene's germline CDR1 is MDHEN and CDR2 SYDVKM. The CDR3 is CASSFRGEGSWVEQYF. For the CDR3, the DNA is TGTGCCAGCAGTTTTAGGGGGGAGGGCTCCTGGGTTGAGCAGTACTTC. Variable domain in full (rest from reference TRBV28 and TRBJ2-7): DVKVTQSSRYLVKRTGEKVFLECVQDMDHENMFWYRQDPGLGLRLIYFSYDVKMKEKGDIPEGYSVSREKKERFSLILESASTNQTSMYLCASSFRGEGSWVEQYFGPGTRLTVT.

This CDR3 is CASSLGGVENTEAFF. The CDR3 nucleotides read TGTGCCAGCAGCTTGGGGGGGGTGGAGAACACTGAAGCTTTCTTT. This chain uses TRBV5-4 with TRBJ1-1; perhaps TRBD1 as D (5 bases). The CDR3 runs to 15 residues. Germline-derived CDR1 and CDR2 are SGHNT and YYREEE (reference sequence). V was cut by 0 bases and J by 1 base, with 10 bases left in between.